This entry lists 10 T cell receptor beta chains sequenced from one sample in a study of TIL therapy for anti-PD-1-resistant metastatic lung cancer listed by TCRdb under 2021. TCR beta CDR3 regions were amplified from genomic DNA by bias-controlled multiplex PCR with the immunoSEQ v3 hsTCRB kit. Sourced from immuneACCESS, this table was stored by TCRdb with only in-frame sequences that have V and J called. A share of the clones is absent; for the studies checked, an unresolved V gene accounts for under half, and the remainder has no known explanation. Here the sample has more than 15,000 clones; about 83% occur a single time. The top ten clonotypes cover about 2.2% of the sample. The time point label of this sample denotes: pre-treatment sample, taken before nivolumab and TIL therapy. Source: blood, taken at baseline. These receptors all stem from a person aged 25-85 years with non-small cell lung cancer.

CDR3 loop: CASSLVAQGGNTIYF. For the CDR3, the DNA is TGTGCCAGCAGCTTAGTCGCGCAGGGTGGAAACACCATATATTTT. V gene TRBV7-2 combines with J gene TRBJ1-3; D might be TRBD1 (5 bases). V dropped 1 base and J dropped 3 bases, with 10 bases sitting between them. Germline V gives CDR1 SGHTA, CDR2 FQGNSA. The CDR3 extends over 15 amino acids.

This clone was found a few times. CDR3 nucleotide sequence: TGTGCCAGCAGTGACTCGGGGGGCACAGATACGCAGTATTTT. It translates to CASSDSGGTDTQYF. The V gene is TRBV2, the J gene TRBJ2-3; weak D call: TRBD2 (6 bases). CDR3 size: 14 residues. Germline lookup yields CDR1 SNHLY and CDR2 FYNNEI. Trimming removed 3 bases at V and 1 base at J, with 8 bases between.

V gene TRBV6-1 combines with J gene TRBJ2-7; 10 bases are a match to TRBD1. In germline, CDR1 is MNHNS, CDR2 SASEGT. CDR3 length: 14 amino acids. V lost 4 bases and J lost 3; bases outside the gene matches: 3. The DNA for the CDR3 is TGTGCCAGCAGTGTCGACAGGGGGCACTACGAGCAGTACTTC. As protein: CASSVDRGHYEQYF.

This chain joins TRBV5-1 and TRBJ2-1; a weak D match, TRBD2 (6 bases). This CDR3 has 14 residues. CDR1 is SGHRS, CDR2 YFSETQ, per germline. V was pared by 5 bases and J by 5 bases, with 14 bases between. CDR3 bases: TGCGCCAGCAGTGGAGGGTTTGGTGACAATGAGCAGTTCTTC. The encoded protein is CASSGGFGDNEQFF. The complete variable domain, with remaining parts taken from reference TRBV5-1 and TRBJ2-1, reads KAGVTQTPRYLIKTRGQQVTLSCSPISGHRSVSWYQQTPGQGLQFLFEYFSETQRNKGNFPGRFSGRQFSNSRSEMNVSTLELGDSALYLCASSGGFGDNEQFFGPGTRLTVL.

The V gene is TRBV28, the J gene TRBJ2-2; maybe TRBD1 (6 bases). Trimming left V 0 bases short and J 1 base short, with 9 bases between. Germline assignment: CDR1 MDHEN and CDR2 SYDVKM. CDR3 length: 16 residues. Here the CDR3 reads CASSLWAGENTGELFF. The CDR3 bases are TGTGCCAGCAGTTTATGGGCAGGGGAGAACACCGGGGAGCTGTTTTTT.

The J gene is TRBJ2-5, the V gene TRBV25-1, with D unclear. This CDR3 comprises 11 residues. Looked up from germline, CDR1 is MGHDK and CDR2 is SYGVNS. The V end was cut by 6 bases, the J end by 4 bases, with 6 bases between. The CDR3 loop is CASSTGETQYF. CDR3 DNA sequence: TGTGCCAGCAGCACGGGAGAGACCCAGTACTTC.

The chain links TRBV28 to TRBJ1-2; D remains unclear. Germline V CDR1 and CDR2: MDHEN, SYDVKM. The V and J ends lost 9 bases and 7 bases respectively, with 21 bases between them. The length of the CDR3 is 14 residues. CDR3 loop: CASNLSGVTGGYTF. The CDR3 DNA reads as TGTGCCAGTAATCTATCCGGGGTGACCGGTGGCTACACCTTC.

This chain uses TRBV6-5 with TRBJ1-2; D unclear. Germline CDR1 MNHEY, CDR2 SVGAGI. This CDR3 is built from 13 residues. Trimming removed 5 bases at V and 2 bases at J, with 9 bases between. The DNA of the CDR3 is TGTGCCAGCAGTACACAGTGGAACTATGGCTACACCTTC. Encoded protein: CASSTQWNYGYTF.

This chain connects TRBV7-2 to TRBJ2-7, with 11 positions matching TRBD2. V lost 6 bases to trimming and J lost 5 bases; unmatched junction nucleotides: 9. The CDR3 totals 15 residues. Germline V CDR1 and CDR2: SGHTA, FQGNSA. This chain's CDR3 is CASSLALAGAHEQYF. The CDR3 DNA is TGTGCCAGCAGTCTAGCACTAGCGGGAGCCCACGAGCAGTACTTC.

The V gene is TRBV5-1, the J gene TRBJ2-7, with TRBD2 matching 9 bases. Germline values: CDR1 SGHRS, CDR2 YFSETQ. The CDR3 loop spans 15 amino acids. V gave up 4 bases and J gave up 3 bases; unmatched junction bases: 8. In DNA form, the CDR3 reads TGCGCCAGCAGCCCCCGGGCGGGGGGGCTCTACGAGCAGTACTTC. The encoded protein is CASSPRAGGLYEQYF.